The 31 T cell receptor beta chains presented below share a single source sample, sequenced in a study of blood T cell repertoires in COVID-19. The table came from immunoSEQ multiplex PCR; TCRdb's copy has only in-frame clones and leaves some out. The sample lists about 270,000 clones, around 87% occurring once. The sequencing sample was made of PBMCs or T cells enriched from blood (not recorded which). These receptors all stem from a woman aged 18-35 years who had recovered from COVID-19.

Notes on this clone: In the same sample, other DNA sequences code for this CDR3. This chain connects TRBV5-1 to TRBJ1-2; TRBD1 aligns across 10 bases. CDR1 and CDR2 from the germline V gene are SGHRS and YFSETQ. The J segment lost 11 bases and the V segment lost 5 bases, leaving 9 bases of the junction unmatched. CDR3 length: 13 amino acids. This CDR3 reads CASSSGQGDGYTF. The CDR3 bases are TGCGCCAGCAGTTCCGGACAGGGGGACGGTTACACCTTC.

This clone was detected only once. The chain combines TRBV18 with TRBJ1-4, with 12 bases aligning to TRBD1. Per germline, CDR1 KGHSH and CDR2 LQKENI. The CDR3 contains 18 residues. J gave up 5 bases and V 4 bases, and 11 bases lay outside the gene matches. The CDR3 DNA reads TGTGCCAGCTCACGCGGGACAGGGGGCGCATTATCGAATGAAAAACTGTTTTTT. This encodes CASSRGTGGALSNEKLFF.

This chain joins TRBV10-3 and TRBJ2-5; TRBD2 agrees at 15 bases. The V segment lost 8 bases and the J segment 1 base; nucleotides outside the gene matches: 8. The V gene's germline CDR1 is ENHRY and CDR2 SYGVKD. The CDR3 loop spans 17 amino acids. The CDR3 is CAIGSGTSGGLQETQYF. In nucleotides, the CDR3 is TGTGCCATCGGATCCGGGACTAGCGGGGGGCTCCAAGAGACCCAGTACTTC.

The chain employs TRBV2 and TRBJ1-1; TRBD1 aligns across 8 bases. CDR1 SNHLY and CDR2 FYNNEI come from the germline V gene. V lost 11 bases, J lost 5 bases, and 7 bases stayed unmatched. The CDR3 is 12 amino acids. The chain's CDR3 is CALQGAGTEAFF. CDR3 DNA: TGTGCCCTCCAGGGGGCTGGGACTGAAGCTTTCTTT.

Worth noting for this clone: Distinct nucleotide sequences in the sample also encode this CDR3. The rearrangement links TRBV12-3 or TRBV12-4 to TRBJ1-2; unclear D gene. The CDR3 is 12 amino acids. V lost 3 bases and J lost 5, with 7 bases in between. The CDR3 is CASSLGEYGYTF. In DNA form, the CDR3 reads TGTGCCAGCAGTTTGGGCGAGTATGGCTACACCTTC.

This chain joins TRBV4-1 and TRBJ1-6, with a possible D match to TRBD1 (5 bases). CDR1 and CDR2 from the germline V gene are MGHRA and YSYEKL. Trimming removed 7 bases at V and 7 bases at J, with 17 bases between. This CDR3 has 15 amino acids. The CDR3 bases are TGCGCCAGCAACCCATTGACAGAGTTGAATTCACCCCTCCACTTT. Translated, it gives CASNPLTELNSPLHF.

The chain employs TRBV7-9 and TRBJ1-3, with D unresolved. Germline V gene lookup returns CDR1 SEHNR and CDR2 FQNEAQ (reference sequence). V dropped 5 bases and J dropped 0 bases, with 14 bases sitting between them. The CDR3 covers 16 residues. CDR3 nucleotides: TGTGCCAGCAGCATTTTTGACTCCGACTCTGGAAACACCATATATTTT. Protein: CASSIFDSDSGNTIYF.

The chain carries TRBV6-5 and TRBJ1-2; maybe TRBD1 (5 bases). Between the trimmed V and J ends, which lost 6 bases and 4 bases, there was a span of 18 bases. Germline-derived CDR1 and CDR2 are MNHEY and SVGAGI. The CDR3 totals 15 residues. CDR3 residues: CASSDPRDGAYGYTF. The CDR3 DNA reads as TGTGCCAGCAGCGACCCCAGGGATGGTGCCTATGGCTACACCTTC.

The chain joins TRBV19 to TRBJ1-1; TRBD1 aligns across 7 bases. V trimming: 6 bases; J trimming: 3 bases; junction bases outside the gene matches: 7. The germline V gene has CDR1 LNHDA and CDR2 SQIVND (reference sequence). The CDR3 has 14 residues. CDR3 bases: TGTGCCAGTAGACCGACAGGGATATACACTGAAGCTTTCTTT. Translation gives CASRPTGIYTEAFF. Combining the CDR3 with reference TRBV19 and TRBJ1-1 gives the whole variable domain DGGITQSPKYLFRKEGQNVTLSCEQNLNHDAMYWYRQDPGQGLRLIYYSQIVNDFQKGDIAEGYSVSREKKESFPLTVTSAQKNPTAFYLCASRPTGIYTEAFFGQGTRLTVV.

V gene TRBV12-5 combines with J gene TRBJ2-5, with D possibly being TRBD1 (6 bases). CDR3 length: 13 residues. V was trimmed by 2 bases and J by 3 bases, leaving 7 bases between them. Germline V gene lookup returns CDR1 LGHNT and CDR2 FRNRAP. Written as DNA, the CDR3 is TGTGCTAGTGGTTTGTGGACAGAAGAGACCCAGTACTTC. Translation gives CASGLWTEETQYF.

The chain carries TRBV29-1 and TRBJ2-5; D is perhaps TRBD1 (6 bases). Germline CDR1 and CDR2: SQVTM and ANQGSEA. The CDR3 loop spans 13 amino acids. V was trimmed by 4 bases and J by 2 bases, leaving 11 bases between them. CDR3 sequence (DNA): TGCAGCGTTGTTGGGGGCGCGCAAGAGACCCAGTACTTC. This sequence encodes CSVVGGAQETQYF.

The chain employs TRBV12-5 and TRBJ2-1; 7 nucleotides agree with TRBD2. CDR3 size: 15 residues. V shed 3 bases, J shed 7 bases, and the junction held 9 bases outside the gene matches. CDR1 is LGHNT and CDR2 is FRNRAP in the germline V gene. DNA of the CDR3: TGTGCTAGTGGTTTCAGTTTCGGGGGGAGGAATGAGCAGTTCTTC. Translated: CASGFSFGGRNEQFF.

The table lists this clone with a few counts. V and J are TRBV15 and TRBJ2-7; maybe TRBD1 (5 bases). The CDR3 is 15 amino acids. Trimming left V 0 bases short and J 0 bases short, with 9 bases between. Germline CDR1 and CDR2: LNHNV and YYDKDF (reference sequence). CDR3 bases: TGTGCCACCAGCAGAGAAAGGGGTAGCTCCTACGAGCAGTACTTC. Encoded protein: CATSRERGSSYEQYF.

The chain is built from TRBV6-1 and TRBJ2-7; maybe TRBD2 (6 bases). Between the trimmed V and J ends, which lost 3 bases and 2 bases, there was a span of 14 bases. The CDR3 is made up of 15 amino acids. The V gene's germline CDR1 is MNHNS and CDR2 SASEGT. CDR3 bases: TGTGCCAGCAGTGAGGATGACGGGGGAGCCTACGAGCAGTACTTC. Residues: CASSEDDGGAYEQYF.

This clone was observed a single time. This chain connects TRBV28 to TRBJ2-5; 10 positions agree with TRBD2. V lost 5 bases to trimming and J lost 4 bases; unmatched junction nucleotides: 7. CDR1 and CDR2 from the germline V gene are MDHEN and SYDVKM. The CDR3 is 15 amino acids. This CDR3 is CASSIGAGGPETQYF. CDR3 sequence (DNA): TGTGCCAGCAGTATCGGAGCGGGGGGGCCAGAGACCCAGTACTTC.

Comment on this clone: Germline is not matched at one junction end, which may reflect a read error. In DNA, the CDR3 is TGTGCTAGCAGCTTATCCCTAGCGGGGGCGGGGACCCAGTACTTC. It encodes CASSLSLAGAGTQYF. This chain joins TRBV7-7 and TRBJ2-5, with 10 positions matching TRBD2. The length of the CDR3 is 15 residues. CDR1 is SSHAT, CDR2 FNYEAQ, per germline (reference sequence). The full variable domain, its missing parts supplied by reference TRBV7-7 and TRBJ2-5, is GAGVSQSPRYKVTKRGQDVTLRCDPISSHATLYWYQQALGQGPEFLTYFNYEAQPDKSGLPSDRFSAERPEGSISTLTIQRTEQRDSAMYRCASSLSLAGAGTQYFGPGTRLLVL.

The genes are TRBV24-1 and TRBJ1-1; 8 positions agree with TRBD1. Germline trimming cut 7 bases from V and 11 bases from J; bases unmatched to any gene: 5. CDR3 length equals 11 residues. The germline V gene encodes CDR1 KGHDR and CDR2 SFDVKD. The CDR3 region has the DNA TGTGCCACCAGGCCGGGACAGGCGGCTTTCTTT. Its protein is CATRPGQAAFF.

The gene calls are TRBV12-3 or TRBV12-4 and TRBJ1-1; D call uncertain. V shed 8 bases and J shed 5 bases, with 15 bases lying between them. CDR3 length: 13 amino acids. DNA of the CDR3: TGTGCCAGCGCCCCGGGGTGGGCTACTGAAGCTTTCTTT. Translated: CASAPGWATEAFF.

V is TRBV27 and J is TRBJ2-1; perhaps TRBD2 as D (6 bases). Per the germline V gene, CDR1 is MNHEY and CDR2 is SMNVEV (reference sequence). The CDR3 is made up of 15 amino acids. V lost 8 bases and J lost 5, with 19 bases in between. This CDR3 reads CASCPARGHDNEQFF. The CDR3 DNA reads as TGTGCCAGCTGTCCAGCGCGGGGCCACGACAATGAGCAGTTCTTC.

The genes are TRBV9 and TRBJ2-2, with D perhaps TRBD1 (5 bases). This CDR3 contains 16 residues. Germline CDR1 SGDLS, CDR2 YYNGEE. V gave up 0 bases and J gave up 4 bases, with 13 bases separating them. CDR3 DNA sequence: TGTGCCAGCAGCGTAGTAGGGCGACAGTCCACCGGGGAGCTGTTTTTT. Protein sequence: CASSVVGRQSTGELFF.

The chain has TRBV28 and TRBJ1-4, with D possibly matching TRBD1 (6 bases). The CDR3 is 14 residues long. V lost 6 bases, J lost 12 bases, and 20 bases lay in between. CDR1 and CDR2 (germline): MDHEN, SYDVKM. CDR3 sequence reads: CASRPGQSNWELFF. CDR3 DNA sequence: TGTGCCAGCAGACCGGGACAATCTAATTGGGAACTGTTTTTT.

This clone was observed a single time. The genes are TRBV19 and TRBJ2-3, with no clear D. Germline loops: CDR1 LNHDA, CDR2 SQIVND (reference sequence). This CDR3 spans 12 amino acids. Trimming took 3 bases from V and 11 from J, leaving 12 bases between them. This CDR3 is CASSIGGSKQYF. The CDR3, as DNA: TGTGCCAGTAGTATCGGCGGCAGTAAGCAGTATTTT.

This sequence joins TRBV6-5 and TRBJ2-5; 7 nucleotides align to TRBD2. Trimming at V came to 6 bases and at J to 5 bases, leaving 3 bases not matched to a gene. The CDR3 covers 12 residues. Germline V gene sequence: CDR1 MNHEY, CDR2 SVGAGI. The CDR3 DNA follows: TGTGCCAGCAGAGGAGCGGGGGAGACCCAGTACTTC. Amino acid sequence: CASRGAGETQYF.

This chain joins TRBV6-5 and TRBJ1-2; TRBD1 matches 9 bases. After removal of 4 bases from V and 8 bases from J, the junction contained 8 bases not matched to a gene. The CDR3 covers 14 residues. Germline values: CDR1 MNHEY, CDR2 SVGAGI. CDR3 residues: CASSFPGQGRGYTF. The DNA of the CDR3 is TGTGCCAGCAGTTTCCCGGGACAGGGCCGAGGCTACACCTTC.

The chain combines TRBV19 with TRBJ1-5; D perhaps matches TRBD1 (5 bases). Germline CDR1 is LNHDA and CDR2 is SQIVND (reference sequence). CDR3 size: 13 residues. V lost 5 bases and J 8 bases, leaving 13 bases between the germline ends. This CDR3 is CASSPGWKEPQHF. For the CDR3, the DNA is TGTGCCAGTAGTCCAGGGTGGAAGGAGCCCCAGCATTTT.

Worth noting for this clone: In the same sample, other DNA sequences code for this CDR3. The chain uses TRBV30 and TRBJ1-2; 7 positions match TRBD1. With 0 bases clipped from V and 2 bases from J, the junction kept 0 bases outside the gene matches. The germline V gene encodes CDR1 GTSNPN and CDR2 SVGIG (reference sequence). This CDR3 contains 13 residues. CDR3 sequence: CAWSVDRNYGYTF. The CDR3 coding sequence is TGTGCCTGGAGTGTGGACAGGAACTATGGCTACACCTTC.

The chain combines TRBV9 with TRBJ1-2, with D possibly TRBD1 on 5 matching bases. Germline V gene lookup returns CDR1 SGDLS and CDR2 YYNGEE. V was cut by 2 bases and J by 1 base, with 12 bases left in between. The CDR3 has 15 amino acids. This CDR3 is CASSVSGRGNYGYTF. DNA of the CDR3: TGTGCCAGCAGCGTTTCAGGGAGGGGTAACTATGGCTACACCTTC.

The chain joins TRBV13 to TRBJ2-5; the match to TRBD2 covers 7 bases. This CDR3 has 14 amino acids. V dropped 5 bases and J dropped 4; count of bases not matched to a gene: 7. Looked up from germline, CDR1 is PRHDT and CDR2 is FYEKMQ (reference sequence). The CDR3 DNA reads TGTGCCAGCAGCAGCAGGGTAGCGGGAGAGACCCAGTACTTC. Translating it yields CASSSRVAGETQYF.

V is TRBV29-1 and J is TRBJ1-1; tentatively, D is TRBD1 (5 bases). The CDR3 loop spans 13 amino acids. CDR1 SQVTM and CDR2 ANQGSEA come from the germline V gene. The V gene lost 3 bases and the J gene lost 0 bases, with 8 bases spanning the gap. The CDR3 DNA reads as TGCAGCGTTGAGGGCAGGGTGAACACTGAAGCTTTCTTT. Its translation is CSVEGRVNTEAFF. Based on the CDR3 plus reference TRBV29-1 and TRBJ1-1, the full variable domain is SAVISQKPSRDICQRGTSLTIQCQVDSQVTMMFWYRQQPGQSLTLIATANQGSEATYESGFVIDKFPISRPNLTFSTLTVSNMSPEDSSIYLCSVEGRVNTEAFFGQGTRLTVV.

V gene TRBV5-4 combines with J gene TRBJ2-3; TRBD1 agrees at 10 bases. V lost 4 bases to trimming and J lost 4 bases; unmatched junction nucleotides: 12. Germline V gene lookup returns CDR1 SGHNT and CDR2 YYREEE (reference sequence). The CDR3 extends over 17 amino acids. The CDR3 loop is CASSLTGQGIRADTQYF. For the CDR3, the DNA is TGTGCCAGCAGCCTCACGGGACAGGGGATCCGGGCAGATACGCAGTATTTT.

The J gene is TRBJ2-7, the V gene TRBV3-1 (or the pseudogene TRBV3-2), with 14 bases aligning to TRBD2. Trimming took 4 bases from V and 1 from J; bases not matched to a gene: 12. The CDR3 sequence is 19 residues long. Germline-derived CDR1 and CDR2 are LGHDT and YNNKEL (reference sequence). The CDR3 DNA sequence: TGTGCCAGCAGCCTCGGAAATTTTAGGACTAGCGGGGGGTCCTACGAGCAGTACTTC. Protein: CASSLGNFRTSGGSYEQYF.